This is a list of T cell receptor beta chains from one sample in a study of blood T cells in healthy people across ages. Each CDR3 protein is one row after TCRdb ran MiXCR on the 5' RACE reads. The repertoire includes hundreds of thousands of distinct CDR3 sequences, roughly 53% of them detected once, and over 30% sits in the top ten. Input material: blood. These receptors all stem from a man between 60 and 70 years old in good health. The conserved cysteine and the conserved F or W are not part of the CDR3 here. Where a row states a size, it is once, few, many or the class of an expanded clone; other rows omit it.

once,TRBV12-3/TRBV12-4,ASSFPSKDAQY
.,TRBV5-1,ASSIGLAGRRDTQY
.,TRBV20-1,SAREGGRNQPQH
.,TRBV10-1,ARDRQPQH
.,TRBV7-2,ASSLIGASRADTQY
.,TRBV11-2,ASSLGLLSGELF
few,TRBV20-1,SAGVASGSDTQY
.,TRBV7-9,ASSFIRGGEKLF
few,TRBV20-1,SARGTSLPHEQY
.,TRBV7-8,ASSLGHLSTEAF
.,TRBV20-1,SASSGRYGYT
.,TRBV20-1,SARDRAHSPLH
.,TRBV5-1,ASSSGQTGETQY
.,TRBV5-1,ASSFKRQGDYNEQF
.,TRBV5-1,TSSLEGETITEAF
.,TRBV7-2,ASSSYTQY
few,TRBV20-1,SFVGALAGGPTDTQY
once,TRBV7-2,ASSLVGGGAVQETQY
.,TRBV7-2,ASSQESGRYEQY
few,TRBV15,ATSRGGGTYEQY
.,TRBV5-1,ASSLSGQGSDTQY
.,TRBV20-1,SALPGGEAYEQY
.,TRBV2,ASSNGGLGYNEQY
.,TRBV9,ASSVGGTSNYGYT
few,TRBV29-1,SVATGTPYGYT
few,TRBV12-3/TRBV12-4,ASSLTRGYT
.,TRBV20-1,SARSLAGTDTQY
.,TRBV2,ASSVGGSNEKLF
.,TRBV5-1,ASSLGYFSHNEQF
few,TRBV7-9,ASSPIRKETQY
few,TRBV5-4,ASRIGTSEETQY
.,TRBV9,ASSVGGQGAREQF
.,TRBV12-3/TRBV12-4,ASSFRGGGQETQY
.,TRBV20-1,SAANSGGYQETQY
.,TRBV10-3,AISDSGTSGGAYNEQF
few,TRBV7-9,ASSPGTGENEQY
.,TRBV5-1,ASSLSGTDLSGYT
.,TRBV14,ASSHLRKGGEEETQY
.,TRBV6-1,ASSDGTALIYGYT
.,TRBV29-1,SVEWSGGGNEQF
.,TRBV7-2,ASSQIGETQY
.,TRBV6-5,ASSYGEGLNTGELF
.,TRBV7-9,ASSLVQAGSYEQY
few,TRBV20-1,SAREPRGDWNEQF
few,TRBV28,ASTTSGGANEQF
.,TRBV6-1,ASSEAGDEQY
.,TRBV9,ASSGASANEQF
.,TRBV6-5,ASSYTDSFYGYT
.,TRBV6-1,ASRIDTLAKNIQY
few,TRBV6-5,ASSYWGNTGELF
.,TRBV20-1,SAATGGGYT
few,TRBV2,ASSRDETYEQY
few,TRBV27,ASRITSGVETQY
few,TRBV5-5,ASSLLAGSDTQY
.,TRBV4-2,ASNQSGASGGQETQY